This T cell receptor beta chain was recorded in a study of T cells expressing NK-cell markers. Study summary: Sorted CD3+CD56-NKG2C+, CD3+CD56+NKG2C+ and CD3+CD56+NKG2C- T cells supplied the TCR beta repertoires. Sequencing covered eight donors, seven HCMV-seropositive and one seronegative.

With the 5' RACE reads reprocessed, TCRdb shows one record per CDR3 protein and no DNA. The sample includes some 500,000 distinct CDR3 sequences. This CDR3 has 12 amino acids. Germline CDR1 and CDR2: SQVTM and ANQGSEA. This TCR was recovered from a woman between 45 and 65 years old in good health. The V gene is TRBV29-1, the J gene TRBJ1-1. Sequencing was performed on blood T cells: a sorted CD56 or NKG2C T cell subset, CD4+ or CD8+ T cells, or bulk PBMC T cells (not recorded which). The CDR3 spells CSPHRWNTEAFF.